One and the same sample provided the 18 T cell receptor beta chains below, sequenced in a study of response to subunit inactivated influenza vaccine. Each CDR3 protein gets one entry after TCRdb re-called the RT-PCR reads with MiXCR. The sample includes a few hundred thousand distinct CDR3 sequences, approximately 10% of them seen just once. The sample here was PBMCs from blood, taken 45 days after vaccination. All receptors derive from a man aged 50 to 59 who received an inactivated influenza vaccine.

In its sample, this clonotype was seen many times. This chain links TRBV7-2 with TRBJ1-1; D remains unclear. The CDR3 is 15 residues long. CDR1 is SGHTA and CDR2 is FQGNSA in the germline V gene. The ends were cut back, 0 bases at V and 0 bases at J, with 8 bases in the middle. CDR3 DNA: TGTGCCAGCAGCTTAGCCAGTGTTATGAACACTGAAGCTTTCTTT. Encoded protein: CASSLASVMNTEAFF.

This clonotype has more than one count but fewer than ten. The CDR3 coding sequence is TGCGCCAGCAGCTTAGGTCCGGGACAGGCTTTACTTCAAAGCTCCTACGAGCAGTACTTC. This translates into CASSLGPGQALLQSSYEQYF. The rearrangement uses TRBV5-1 and TRBJ2-7, with 8 nucleotides matching TRBD1. Germline V gives CDR1 SGHRS, CDR2 YFSETQ. The CDR3 consists of 20 residues. V lost 2 bases to trimming and J lost 0 bases; unmatched junction nucleotides: 19. The full variable domain, completed using reference TRBV5-1 and TRBJ2-7, is KAGVTQTPRYLIKTRGQQVTLSCSPISGHRSVSWYQQTPGQGLQFLFEYFSETQRNKGNFPGRFSGRQFSNSRSEMNVSTLELGDSALYLCASSLGPGQALLQSSYEQYFGPGTRLTVT.

In regard to this clonotype: It may be a read error: a sequence one base away is much more abundant. V and J are TRBV20-1 and TRBJ2-3, with TRBD2 as a possible D gene (6 bases). Germline loops: CDR1 DFQATT, CDR2 SNEGSKA (reference sequence). The CDR3 extends over 15 amino acids. Trimming cost V 7 bases and J 3 bases, with 20 bases left between them. The CDR3 loop reads CSVKYWDSGTDTQYF. In DNA, the CDR3 is TGCAGTGTTAAGTATTGGGACTCGGGTACAGATACGCAGTATTTT.

This clonotype was observed a few times. The junction and the germline gene differ at one end; a read error may be behind it. The V call is TRBV20-1, the J call TRBJ1-6; D might be TRBD1 (5 bases). The CDR3 is 16 residues long. The germline gives CDR1 DFQATT, CDR2 SNEGSKA (reference sequence). The CDR3 loop is CCARDFVETANSPLHF. The CDR3 DNA reads TGCTGTGCTAGAGATTTCGTGGAGACAGCGAATTCACCCCTCCACTTT.

The J gene is TRBJ1-1, the V gene TRBV5-1; perhaps TRBD1 as D (6 bases). In germline, CDR1 is SGHRS, CDR2 YFSETQ. Trimming took 4 bases from V and 3 from J, leaving 13 bases between them. The CDR3 contains 14 residues. CDR3 nucleotide sequence: TGCGCCAGCAGCCCCCGACAGGTGTACACTGAAGCTTTCTTT. This translates into CASSPRQVYTEAFF.

Remarks on this clonotype: This may come from a read error, since a much larger clone is one base off. The genes are TRBV29-1 and TRBJ2-3; no reliable D call. Trimming removed 4 bases at V and 5 bases at J, with 4 bases between. CDR3 size: 10 residues. Germline CDR1 is SQVTM and CDR2 is ANQGSEA. CDR3 nucleotides: TGCAGCGTTGGAATAGATACGCAGTATTTT. Translating gives CSVGIDTQYF.

This clonotype was detected only a few times. V usage is TRBV12-3 or TRBV12-4 and J usage is TRBJ2-1; D call uncertain. There are 16 residues in the CDR3. Between the trimmed V and J ends, which lost 3 bases and 3 bases, there was a span of 15 bases. CDR3 sequence (DNA): TGTGCCAGCAGTTTCGAGATTGGAAGAATCTACAATGAGCAGTTCTTC. It encodes CASSFEIGRIYNEQFF.

This clonotype was recorded many times. The chain has TRBV20-1 and TRBJ1-5, with D unresolved. Trimming cost V 2 bases and J 5 bases, with 13 bases left between them. The CDR3 extends over 14 amino acids. Germline values: CDR1 DFQATT, CDR2 SNEGSKA (reference sequence). The chain's CDR3 is CSARTTVSDQPQHF. CDR3 bases: TGCAGTGCTAGAACAACGGTTTCGGATCAGCCCCAGCATTTT.

The table lists this clonotype with a few counts. This chain uses TRBV18 with TRBJ1-1; D not resolved. The V and J ends lost 2 bases and 1 base respectively, with 14 bases between them. This CDR3 contains 16 residues. Per the germline V gene, CDR1 is KGHSH and CDR2 is LQKENI. CDR3 coding DNA: TGTGCCAGCTCACCAAGAGCAGCGGACGGGAACACTGAAGCTTTCTTT. Its translation: CASSPRAADGNTEAFF.

About this clonotype itself: This may be a read error: a much more frequent sequence differs by one nucleotide. The V call is TRBV11-2, the J call TRBJ2-1; 10 nucleotides line up with TRBD2. The germline gives CDR1 SGHAT, CDR2 FQNNGV. CDR3 size: 15 residues. After removal of 5 bases from V and 8 bases from J, the junction contained 9 bases not matched to a gene. CDR3 protein: CASSGPGLASYEQFF. In DNA form, the CDR3 reads TGTGCCAGCAGCGGTCCGGGACTAGCGTCGTATGAGCAGTTCTTC.

The chain carries TRBV12-3 or TRBV12-4 and TRBJ2-3; D gene uncertain. The V end lost 3 bases, the J end lost 4 bases, and 14 bases lay between the germline ends. The CDR3 sequence is 15 residues long. The DNA of the CDR3 is TGTGCCAGCAGTTTCCTTTTGGATGGCTCAGATACGCAGTATTTT. Translation gives CASSFLLDGSDTQYF.

This clonotype was detected a few times. The chain joins TRBV7-6 to TRBJ1-6; TRBD1 is a possible D gene (5 bases). Trimming pared 5 bases from V and 7 bases from J, leaving 15 bases between. Germline V gene data show CDR1 as SGHVS and CDR2 as FNYEAQ. The CDR3 covers 15 residues. CDR3 DNA sequence: TGTGCCAGCAGCGCCTATGGGGGTTCGAATTCACCCCTCCACTTT. The encoded protein is CASSAYGGSNSPLHF.

This clonotype was seen many times. The chain employs TRBV20-1 and TRBJ2-7; possible D gene TRBD2, 5 bases. The V and J ends lost 0 bases and 4 bases respectively, with 13 bases between them. There are 14 residues in the CDR3. Germline lookup yields CDR1 DFQATT and CDR2 SNEGSKA (reference sequence). CDR3 sequence reads: CSARDGASQYEQYF. The DNA of the CDR3 is TGCAGTGCTAGAGATGGAGCTAGCCAGTACGAGCAGTACTTC.

V gene TRBV4-1 combines with J gene TRBJ1-6; the match to TRBD1 covers 8 bases. The germline gives CDR1 MGHRA, CDR2 YSYEKL. The ends lost 6 bases at V and 14 bases at J; junction bases unmatched: 12. This CDR3 region has 14 residues. The CDR3, as DNA: TGCGCCAGCAGGCCCGGGACAGGACGTGGGACCCTCCACTTT. Encoded protein: CASRPGTGRGTLHF.

Here the CDR3 DNA reads TGTGCCAGCAGCTTGGTCGGGCAGGTGGTAGGGGAGCAGTACTTC. This sequence encodes CASSLVGQVVGEQYF. The chain combines TRBV5-6 with TRBJ2-7; D call uncertain. With 0 bases removed from V and 7 bases from J, the gap between germline ends came to 17 bases. Germline CDR1 is SGHDT and CDR2 is YYEEEE. This CDR3 has 15 residues.

The V call is TRBV5-1, the J call TRBJ1-1; D uncertain. The CDR3 spans 13 residues. Germline lookup yields CDR1 SGHRS and CDR2 YFSETQ. V was cut by 4 bases and J by 6 bases, with 13 bases left in between. CDR3 in amino acids: CASSIPGRSEAFF. In DNA form, the CDR3 reads TGCGCCAGCAGCATCCCCGGGCGGTCTGAAGCTTTCTTT.

This clonotype was observed at least ten times. The CDR3 reads CASSKLGWDSANEKLFF. The CDR3 nucleotides read TGTGCCAGCAGCAAATTAGGTTGGGACAGCGCTAATGAAAAACTGTTTTTT. The J gene is TRBJ1-4, the V gene TRBV12-3 or TRBV12-4, with TRBD1 matching over 7 bases. The CDR3 is made up of 17 amino acids. Losses at the gene ends were 6 bases for V and 3 bases for J; bases not matched to a gene: 13.

This clonotype was seen more than once but under ten times. The chain recombines TRBV5-5 with TRBJ2-1; D remains unclear. In germline, CDR1 is SGHKS, CDR2 YYEKEE (reference sequence). This CDR3 spans 15 amino acids. Trimming shortened V by 4 bases and J by 4 bases, and 15 bases separated the two germline ends. Here the CDR3 reads CASSRLIEAYNEQFF. For the CDR3, the DNA is TGTGCCAGCAGCCGTTTAATAGAGGCTTACAATGAGCAGTTCTTC.